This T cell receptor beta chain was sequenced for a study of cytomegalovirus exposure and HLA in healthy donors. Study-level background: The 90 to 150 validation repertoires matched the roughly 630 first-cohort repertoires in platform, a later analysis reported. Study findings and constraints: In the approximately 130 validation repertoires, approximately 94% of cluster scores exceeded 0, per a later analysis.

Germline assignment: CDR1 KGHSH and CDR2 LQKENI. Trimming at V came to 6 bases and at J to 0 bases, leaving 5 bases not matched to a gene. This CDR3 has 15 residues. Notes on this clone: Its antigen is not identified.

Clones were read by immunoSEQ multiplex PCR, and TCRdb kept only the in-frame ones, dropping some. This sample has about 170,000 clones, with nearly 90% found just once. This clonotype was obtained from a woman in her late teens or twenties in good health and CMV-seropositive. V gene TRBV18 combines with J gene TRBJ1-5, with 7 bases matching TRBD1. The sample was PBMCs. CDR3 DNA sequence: TGTGCCAGCTCCCGTGGACAGGTTAGCAATCAGCCCCAGCATTTT. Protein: CASSRGQVSNQPQHF.